The rows below give T cell receptor beta chains drawn from one sample of a study of chronic HIV infection and antiretroviral therapy. TCRdb passed the 5' RACE reads through MiXCR, listing each CDR3 protein once. Found here are roughly 48,000 distinct CDR3 sequences, about a fifth of them singletons; the top ten hold 2.5% to 3%. Input material: peripheral blood. These receptors were obtained from an adult who had HIV and had not received antiretroviral therapy, or was an uninfected healthy control (not recorded which). The CDR3 runs from the conserved cysteine through the conserved F or W. Fields, in order: V gene, clone size, D gene, J gene, CDR3 length, CDR3 protein, CDR3 DNA. The D gene is left open where the match is weak. Clone size is shown for a subset of rows, as once, few, many or a class of expanded clone.

v_gene: TRBV28
abundance: once
d_gene: TRBD1
j_gene: TRBJ1-1
len: 14
CDR3aa: CASSLTQGGTEAFF
CDR3nt: TGTGCCAGCAGTTTAACTCAGGGGGGAACTGAAGCTTTCTTT

v_gene: TRBV29-1
abundance: few
d_gene: TRBD2
j_gene: TRBJ2-1
len: 15
CDR3aa: CSVEGARGRAYEQFF
CDR3nt: TGCAGCGTTGAAGGCGCCAGAGGGAGGGCCTATGAGCAGTTCTTC

v_gene: TRBV3-1
abundance: .
d_gene: TRBD1
j_gene: TRBJ1-4
len: 19
CDR3aa: CASSLPRSQGGRTNEKLFF
CDR3nt: TGTGCCAGCAGCCTCCCCCGAAGTCAGGGGGGACGAACTAATGAAAAACTGTTTTTT

v_gene: TRBV28
abundance: few
d_gene: .
j_gene: TRBJ2-1
len: 15
CDR3aa: CASSSSGSSWLEQFF
CDR3nt: TGTGCCAGCAGTTCCTCCGGGTCCTCCTGGTTGGAGCAGTTCTTC

v_gene: TRBV2
abundance: few
d_gene: .
j_gene: TRBJ1-6
len: 12
CDR3aa: CASSSPNSPLHF
CDR3nt: TGTGCCAGCAGCAGCCCAAATTCACCCCTCCACTTT

v_gene: TRBV7-2
abundance: .
d_gene: .
j_gene: TRBJ1-4
len: 15
CDR3aa: CASSPQARGDEKLFF
CDR3nt: TGTGCCAGCAGCCCTCAGGCCCGGGGGGATGAAAAACTGTTTTTT

v_gene: TRBV20-1
abundance: few
d_gene: .
j_gene: TRBJ2-7
len: 15
CDR3aa: CSATQGFELSYEQYF
CDR3nt: TGCAGTGCTACCCAGGGGTTTGAGCTATCCTACGAGCAGTACTTC

v_gene: TRBV4-1
abundance: .
d_gene: .
j_gene: TRBJ2-3
len: 16
CDR3aa: CASSHPVTKSRGTQYF
CDR3nt: TGCGCCAGCAGCCACCCGGTCACTAAGAGCCGGGGGACGCAGTATTTT

v_gene: TRBV28
abundance: once
d_gene: .
j_gene: TRBJ1-6
len: 14
CDR3aa: CASSPTLNNSPLHF
CDR3nt: TGTGCCAGCAGTCCGACCTTAAATAATTCACCCCTCCACTTT

v_gene: TRBV4-2
abundance: .
d_gene: .
j_gene: TRBJ2-7
len: 14
CDR3aa: CASSQDVKGLEQYF
CDR3nt: TGTGCCAGCAGCCAAGATGTTAAGGGGCTGGAGCAGTACTTC

v_gene: TRBV6-5
abundance: few
d_gene: .
j_gene: TRBJ1-1
len: 16
CDR3aa: CASSYGQAQSNTEAFF
CDR3nt: TGTGCCAGCAGTTACGGACAAGCACAGTCGAACACTGAAGCTTTCTTT

v_gene: TRBV7-9
abundance: .
d_gene: TRBD1
j_gene: TRBJ2-6
len: 19
CDR3aa: CASSARQGARSSGANVLTF
CDR3nt: TGTGCCAGCAGCGCTAGACAGGGGGCCCGAAGCTCTGGGGCCAACGTCCTGACTTTC

v_gene: TRBV28
abundance: .
d_gene: .
j_gene: TRBJ2-3
len: 14
CDR3aa: CASNPGGFTDTQYF
CDR3nt: TGTGCCAGCAATCCTGGTGGCTTCACAGATACGCAGTATTTT

v_gene: TRBV28
abundance: few
d_gene: TRBD2
j_gene: TRBJ2-7
len: 14
CDR3aa: CASSSLAGRDEQYF
CDR3nt: TGTGCCAGCAGTTCACTAGCGGGACGTGACGAGCAGTACTTC

v_gene: TRBV6-5
abundance: .
d_gene: TRBD1
j_gene: TRBJ1-2
len: 13
CDR3aa: CASSRTGDYGYTF
CDR3nt: TGTGCCAGCAGTCGCACAGGGGACTATGGCTACACCTTC

v_gene: TRBV11-1
abundance: .
d_gene: .
j_gene: TRBJ1-1
len: 13
CDR3aa: CASSLMRNTEAFF
CDR3nt: TGTGCCAGCAGCTTAATGCGGAACACTGAAGCTTTCTTT

v_gene: TRBV5-6
abundance: few
d_gene: .
j_gene: TRBJ1-2
len: 12
CDR3aa: CASSLGGDGYTF
CDR3nt: TGTGCCAGCAGCTTGGGGGGCGATGGCTACACCTTC

v_gene: TRBV6-5
abundance: few
d_gene: .
j_gene: TRBJ1-5
len: 14
CDR3aa: CASSYGRDLQPQHF
CDR3nt: TGTGCCAGCAGCTATGGAAGGGATCTACAGCCCCAGCATTTT

v_gene: TRBV7-3
abundance: .
d_gene: TRBD2
j_gene: TRBJ2-7
len: 15
CDR3aa: CASSIVAGGPNEQYF
CDR3nt: TGTGCCAGCAGCATCGTAGCGGGAGGGCCTAACGAGCAGTACTTC

v_gene: TRBV7-8
abundance: .
d_gene: TRBD1
j_gene: TRBJ2-1
len: 16
CDR3aa: CASSVPGTGGRNEQFF
CDR3nt: TGTGCCAGCAGCGTCCCTGGGACAGGGGGCAGGAATGAGCAGTTCTTC

v_gene: TRBV11-2
abundance: .
d_gene: .
j_gene: TRBJ2-6
len: 14
CDR3aa: CASARFSGANVLTF
CDR3nt: TGTGCCAGCGCTCGATTCTCTGGGGCCAACGTCCTGACTTTC

v_gene: TRBV2
abundance: few
d_gene: .
j_gene: TRBJ1-6
len: 14
CDR3aa: CASKRGADNSPLHF
CDR3nt: TGTGCCAGCAAGAGGGGTGCAGATAATTCACCCCTCCACTTT

v_gene: TRBV10-3
abundance: few
d_gene: TRBD1
j_gene: TRBJ1-2
len: 14
CDR3aa: CAIRPGQGDYGYTF
CDR3nt: TGTGCCATCAGGCCGGGACAGGGGGACTATGGCTACACCTTC

v_gene: TRBV28
abundance: .
d_gene: .
j_gene: TRBJ2-7
len: 15
CDR3aa: CASSPNRGTFYEQYF
CDR3nt: TGTGCCAGCAGTCCAAATCGTGGAACGTTCTACGAGCAGTACTTC

v_gene: TRBV10-3
abundance: .
d_gene: .
j_gene: TRBJ2-1
len: 16
CDR3aa: CAISGNGLSSYNEQFF
CDR3nt: TGTGCCATCAGCGGGAACGGGCTCAGCTCCTACAATGAGCAGTTCTTC

v_gene: TRBV3-1
abundance: .
d_gene: .
j_gene: TRBJ2-3
len: 17
CDR3aa: CASSQRDQAWITDTQYF
CDR3nt: TGTGCCAGCAGCCAACGGGACCAAGCCTGGATCACCGATACGCAGTATTTT

v_gene: TRBV5-1
abundance: .
d_gene: .
j_gene: TRBJ2-7
len: 14
CDR3aa: CASSLSSQAVAQYF
CDR3nt: TGCGCCAGCAGCTTGTCTTCCCAGGCAGTTGCCCAGTACTTC

v_gene: TRBV29-1
abundance: few
d_gene: .
j_gene: TRBJ2-1
len: 12
CDR3aa: CSGGRSYNEQFF
CDR3nt: TGCAGCGGTGGACGGTCCTACAATGAGCAGTTCTTC

v_gene: TRBV28
abundance: .
d_gene: .
j_gene: TRBJ2-3
len: 14
CDR3aa: CASTPGDGIDTQYF
CDR3nt: TGTGCCAGCACACCAGGCGACGGGATAGATACGCAGTATTTT

v_gene: TRBV2
abundance: .
d_gene: .
j_gene: TRBJ1-1
len: 12
CDR3aa: CASSEASTEAFF
CDR3nt: TGTGCCAGCAGTGAAGCGTCCACTGAAGCTTTCTTT

v_gene: TRBV29-1
abundance: .
d_gene: TRBD1
j_gene: TRBJ2-4
len: 11
CDR3aa: CSVGVGGVFDF
CDR3nt: TGCAGCGTTGGGGTAGGGGGCGTTTTTGACTTC

v_gene: TRBV12-3/TRBV12-4
abundance: .
d_gene: TRBD2
j_gene: TRBJ2-7
len: 13
CDR3aa: CASRSGNYYEQYF
CDR3nt: TGTGCCAGTCGTAGCGGGAACTACTACGAGCAGTACTTC

v_gene: TRBV11-2
abundance: .
d_gene: .
j_gene: TRBJ2-3
len: 15
CDR3aa: CASSLEGAGADTQYF
CDR3nt: TGTGCCAGCAGCTTAGAGGGGGCGGGAGCAGATACGCAGTATTTT

v_gene: TRBV3-1
abundance: .
d_gene: TRBD2
j_gene: TRBJ2-2
len: 17
CDR3aa: CASSSFSGRKSTGELFF
CDR3nt: TGTGCCAGCAGTTCTTTTAGCGGGAGAAAGAGCACCGGGGAGCTGTTTTTT

v_gene: TRBV7-9
abundance: few
d_gene: .
j_gene: TRBJ1-6
len: 18
CDR3aa: CASSLGLEGGNHNSPLHF
CDR3nt: TGTGCCAGCAGCTTAGGCCTCGAAGGGGGGAACCATAATTCACCCCTCCACTTT

v_gene: TRBV29-1
abundance: few
d_gene: TRBD2
j_gene: TRBJ2-7
len: 13
CDR3aa: CSARSGTSYEQYF
CDR3nt: TGCAGCGCCCGGTCGGGGACTAGCTACGAGCAGTACTTC

v_gene: TRBV7-9
abundance: .
d_gene: .
j_gene: TRBJ1-4
len: 15
CDR3aa: CASSLDRLQDEKLFF
CDR3nt: TGTGCCAGCAGCTTGGACCGCCTCCAGGACGAAAAACTGTTTTTT

v_gene: TRBV7-6
abundance: .
d_gene: TRBD1
j_gene: TRBJ1-6
len: 14
CDR3aa: CASSLGQGGSPLHF
CDR3nt: TGTGCCAGCAGCTTAGGACAGGGGGGTTCACCCCTCCACTTT

v_gene: TRBV27
abundance: few
d_gene: .
j_gene: TRBJ1-5
len: 16
CDR3aa: CASSPMGGAGNQPQHF
CDR3nt: TGTGCCAGCAGTCCCATGGGGGGGGCTGGCAATCAGCCCCAGCATTTT

v_gene: TRBV28
abundance: many
d_gene: .
j_gene: TRBJ1-1
len: 13
CDR3aa: CASSLRRRSRSFF
CDR3nt: TGTGCCAGCAGCTTGCGGCGCAGAAGTAGGTCTTTCTTT

v_gene: TRBV29-1
abundance: few
d_gene: .
j_gene: TRBJ2-1
len: 10
CDR3aa: CSVDEDEQFF
CDR3nt: TGCAGCGTTGACGAGGATGAGCAGTTCTTC

v_gene: TRBV27
abundance: .
d_gene: .
j_gene: TRBJ2-7
len: 12
CDR3aa: CASSPGPGEQYF
CDR3nt: TGTGCCAGCAGTCCGGGCCCTGGGGAGCAGTACTTC

v_gene: TRBV24-1
abundance: few
d_gene: .
j_gene: TRBJ2-2
len: 14
CDR3aa: CATSDSPRFGELFF
CDR3nt: TGTGCCACCAGTGATTCCCCCCGGTTCGGGGAGCTGTTTTTT

v_gene: TRBV3-1
abundance: .
d_gene: .
j_gene: TRBJ1-3
len: 15
CDR3aa: CASSQAGVSGNTIYF
CDR3nt: TGTGCCAGCAGCCAAGCAGGGGTATCTGGAAACACCATATATTTT

v_gene: TRBV11-2
abundance: few
d_gene: TRBD1
j_gene: TRBJ2-7
len: 15
CDR3aa: CASSLERGPLGEQYF
CDR3nt: TGTGCCAGCAGCTTAGAAAGGGGGCCCCTGGGGGAGCAGTACTTC

v_gene: TRBV7-6
abundance: few
d_gene: .
j_gene: TRBJ2-1
len: 13
CDR3aa: CASTSLEGGGQFF
CDR3nt: TGTGCCAGCACCAGCTTAGAGGGGGGTGGGCAGTTCTTC

v_gene: TRBV20-1
abundance: .
d_gene: .
j_gene: TRBJ2-3
len: 13
CDR3aa: CSALDRSEDTQYF
CDR3nt: TGCAGTGCTCTGGACCGTAGTGAGGATACGCAGTATTTT

v_gene: TRBV29-1
abundance: .
d_gene: TRBD1
j_gene: TRBJ1-5
len: 13
CDR3aa: CSVRQGGNQPQHF
CDR3nt: TGCAGCGTAAGACAGGGAGGCAATCAGCCCCAGCATTTT

v_gene: TRBV29-1
abundance: few
d_gene: .
j_gene: TRBJ1-2
len: 11
CDR3aa: CSAGEQNGYTF
CDR3nt: TGCAGCGCCGGGGAACAGAATGGCTACACCTTC

v_gene: TRBV29-1
abundance: few
d_gene: .
j_gene: TRBJ1-5
len: 12
CDR3aa: CSVGGPNQPQHF
CDR3nt: TGCAGCGTTGGAGGGCCCAATCAGCCCCAGCATTTT

v_gene: TRBV7-3
abundance: few
d_gene: .
j_gene: TRBJ2-1
len: 17
CDR3aa: CASSLSAGYGVHDEQFF
CDR3nt: TGTGCCAGCAGCTTAAGTGCAGGGTACGGGGTACACGATGAGCAGTTCTTC

v_gene: TRBV29-1
abundance: many
d_gene: TRBD2
j_gene: TRBJ2-2
len: 12
CDR3aa: CSVDRGAGELFF
CDR3nt: TGCAGCGTTGACCGGGGGGCCGGGGAGCTGTTTTTT

v_gene: TRBV10-1
abundance: few
d_gene: TRBD2
j_gene: TRBJ2-7
len: 15
CDR3aa: CASSALGGSGSLQYF
CDR3nt: TGCGCCAGCAGCGCCCTGGGGGGTAGCGGGTCACTGCAGTACTTC

v_gene: TRBV12-3/TRBV12-4
abundance: few
d_gene: .
j_gene: TRBJ1-5
len: 12
CDR3aa: CASSLAGQPQHF
CDR3nt: TGTGCCAGCAGTTTGGCGGGTCAGCCCCAGCATTTT

v_gene: TRBV7-3
abundance: .
d_gene: .
j_gene: TRBJ1-6
len: 17
CDR3aa: CASSTSIEDRFNSPLHF
CDR3nt: TGTGCCAGCAGCACCTCGATTGAGGACCGGTTTAATTCACCCCTCCACTTT

v_gene: TRBV28
abundance: .
d_gene: .
j_gene: TRBJ1-1
len: 12
CDR3aa: CASSDTNTEAFF
CDR3nt: TGTGCCAGCAGTGATACGAACACTGAAGCTTTCTTT